The T cell receptor beta chain described here comes from a study of cytomegalovirus exposure and HLA in healthy donors. Study outcomes and limitations: In vitro, three CMV-associated chains proved specific for CMV antigens. Most subjects' HLA-A and HLA-B alleles were reportedly predicted from TCR beta sequences. DRB1 had the most TCR associations and HLA-C the fewest, a later analysis found, with rates varying by HLA locus. The later analysis indicated that the majority of CMV-associated TCR beta chains appeared HLA-restricted.

Deletions cut 3 bases from V and 4 bases from J, with 19 bases between. CDR1 and CDR2 from the germline V gene are SGHRS and YFSETQ. CDR3 length: 16 residues. A remark on this clone: What it binds is unknown.

Primers: 60 Vbeta forward and 13 Jbeta reverse. Assay used: immunoSEQ multiplex PCR; TCRdb lists only in-frame clones, some missing. The sample shows 85,000 to 130,000 clones, 9.5% to 13% of them seen only once. The TCR was taken from a man aged 35-49 years in good health and CMV-seropositive. The source material was PBMCs. V and J are TRBV5-1 and TRBJ2-5; TRBD2 is a possible D gene (6 bases). Here the CDR3 DNA reads TGCGCCAGCAGCTCGATGACTAGAGGGAGCAGAGAGACCCAGTACTTC. As protein: CASSSMTRGSRETQYF.